What follows describes a single T cell receptor (beta chain). Clones were read by immunoSEQ multiplex PCR, and TCRdb kept only the in-frame ones, dropping some. Of around 38,000 clones in the sample, about nine tenths are singletons; the top ten hold more than 9%. This CDR3 has 14 amino acids. Germline CDR1 and CDR2: MNHNY and SVGAGI (reference sequence). V was cut by 0 bases and J by 1 base, with 6 bases left in between. The data were taken from a study of OX40 agonist ivuxolimab in advanced cancers. Whole-study context: At 0.01 to 10 mg/kg, ivuxolimab was administered intravenously to patients every 2 weeks. Allowance was made for prior anti-PD-1, anti-PD-L1 or anti-CTLA-4 therapy, and around 41% had some.

The chain carries TRBV6-6 and TRBJ1-1, with D unclear. This clonotype was obtained from an adult with an advanced solid tumor such as melanoma, head and neck, liver or kidney cancer. The sample consisted of CD4+ or CD8+ T cells sorted from blood, taken in a trial of the OX40 agonist ivuxolimab. The CDR3 sequence: CASSYSLANTEAFF. CDR3 coding DNA: TGTGCCAGCAGTTACTCGCTTGCGAACACTGAAGCTTTCTTT.